This T cell receptor beta chain was retrieved from a study of shared clonotypes between healthy human individuals. Points on this clone: The antigen is unknown.

Libraries were prepared by immunoSEQ multiplex PCR; TCRdb keeps only in-frame clonotypes and omits some of them. This sample carries around 2.1 million clones, around 95% of them seen once, and the ten largest clones take around 0.13%. Study outcomes and limitations: Shared across several donors were roughly 4.8% of the naive CD4 clonotypes.

The germline V gene encodes CDR1 MRHNA and CDR2 SNTAGT. This CDR3 spans 15 amino acids. V trimming: 7 bases; J trimming: 0 bases; junction bases outside the gene matches: 8. This receptor was obtained from a man between 18 and 29 years old in good health. The sequenced sample consisted of naive CD4+ T cells sorted from blood. The subset denotes: CD45RA+ positively selected. This chain connects TRBV6-4 to TRBJ1-1; 7 bases are shared with TRBD1. CDR3 protein: CASKGQGDLNTEAFF. In DNA form, the CDR3 reads TGTGCCAGCAAGGGGCAGGGGGATCTGAACACTGAAGCTTTCTTT.